This T cell receptor beta chain stems from a study of response to subunit inactivated influenza vaccine. Whole-study results and caveats: The authors suggested that every seasonal influenza vaccination recruits few new T cells.

A remark on this clonotype: Its antigen is not identified.

The germline V gene encodes CDR1 MNHEY and CDR2 SMNVEV (reference sequence). CDR3 size: 14 residues. The V and J ends lost 3 bases and 8 bases respectively, with 13 bases between them. TCRdb ran MiXCR on the RT-PCR reads and lists one entry per CDR3 protein. Among a few hundred thousand distinct CDR3 sequences listed, 21% were seen once. Sequenced material: PBMCs from blood, taken roughly 20 months after vaccination. The source is a man aged 50 to 69 who received an inactivated influenza vaccine. This sequence joins TRBV27 and TRBJ1-4; possible D gene TRBD1, 6 bases. CDR3 nucleotide sequence: TGTGCCAGCAGTTTCGCGGGGACACGGGAAAAACTGTTTTTT. This gives the protein CASSFAGTREKLFF. Together with reference TRBV27 and TRBJ1-4, the CDR3 gives the full variable domain: EAQVTQNPRYLITVTGKKLTVTCSQNMNHEYMSWYRQDPGLGLRQIYYSMNVEVTDKGDVPEGYKVSRKEKRNFPLILESPSPNQTSLYFCASSFAGTREKLFFGSGTQLSVL.